This T cell receptor beta chain was found in a study of T cells after posttransplantation cyclophosphamide. The ends were cut back, 3 bases at V and 4 bases at J, with 12 bases in the middle. From germline, CDR1 is SGHAT and CDR2 FQNNGV. The CDR3 sequence is 14 residues long. This table comes from immunoSEQ multiplex PCR, and its TCRdb copy is limited to in-frame clones, with some not included. The sample shows fewer than 20,000 clones, around 68% of them seen only once. About this clone: Its matching antigen is unknown.

Study results and caveats: Tissue-infiltrating T cells from skin or gut overlapped little with blood T cells.

Cyclophosphamide on days +3 and +4 followed busulfan-fludarabine conditioning and a marrow graft. The sequence was collected from a male patient between 25 and 40 years old who received an allogeneic stem cell transplant from a related donor, was CMV-positive, and had acute GVHD only. Some T cells may have originated in the graft donor. The sequencing used PBMCs, collected after an allogeneic stem cell transplant with post-transplant cyclophosphamide. The chain joins TRBV11-2 to TRBJ2-5; tentatively, D is TRBD1 (5 bases). The DNA for the CDR3 is TGTGCCAGCAGCTTTTCAGGGAACGGAGAGACCCAGTACTTC. It is translated as CASSFSGNGETQYF.